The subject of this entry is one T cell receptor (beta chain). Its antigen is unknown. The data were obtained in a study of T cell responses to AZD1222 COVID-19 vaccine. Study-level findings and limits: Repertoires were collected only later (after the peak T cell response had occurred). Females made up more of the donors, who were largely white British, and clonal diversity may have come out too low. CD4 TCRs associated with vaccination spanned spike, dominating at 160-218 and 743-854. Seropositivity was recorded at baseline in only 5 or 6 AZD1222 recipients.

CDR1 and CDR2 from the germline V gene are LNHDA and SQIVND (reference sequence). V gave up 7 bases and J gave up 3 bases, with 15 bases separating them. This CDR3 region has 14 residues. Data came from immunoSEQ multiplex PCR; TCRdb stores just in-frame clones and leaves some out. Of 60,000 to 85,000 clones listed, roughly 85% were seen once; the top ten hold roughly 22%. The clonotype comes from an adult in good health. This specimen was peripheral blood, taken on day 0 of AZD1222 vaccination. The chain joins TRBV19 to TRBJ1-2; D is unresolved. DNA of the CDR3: TGTGCCAGTACCCCCCGGAGGAACGACTATGGCTACACCTTC. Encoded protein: CASTPRRNDYGYTF. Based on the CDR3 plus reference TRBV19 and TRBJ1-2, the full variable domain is DGGITQSPKYLFRKEGQNVTLSCEQNLNHDAMYWYRQDPGQGLRLIYYSQIVNDFQKGDIAEGYSVSREKKESFPLTVTSAQKNPTAFYLCASTPRRNDYGYTFGSGTRLTVV.